Listed here are 26 T cell receptor beta chains from one sample, sequenced in a study of blood T cell repertoires in COVID-19. Generated by immunoSEQ multiplex PCR, the TCRdb table keeps only in-frame clones and is missing some. The data show 200,000 to 250,000 clones, roughly 80% seen once. The sample taken for sequencing was peripheral blood. The receptors were sampled from an elderly woman with COVID-19, enrolled during active disease.

This chain connects TRBV7-2 to TRBJ2-2; a possible D gene is TRBD1 (5 bases). This CDR3 contains 16 residues. The germline CDR1 and CDR2 sequences are SGHTA and FQGNSA. V was cut by 1 base and J by 0 bases, with 9 bases left in between. The CDR3 DNA reads as TGTGCCAGCAGCTTAGTCGCAGGGACGAACACCGGGGAGCTGTTTTTT. Its translation is CASSLVAGTNTGELFF.

The chain carries TRBV5-1 and TRBJ2-4; maybe TRBD1 (5 bases). The CDR3 extends over 13 amino acids. V gave up 6 bases and J gave up 6 bases, with 13 bases separating them. Germline V CDR1 and CDR2: SGHRS, YFSETQ. CDR3 nucleotide sequence: TGCGCCAGCAATGCCGGGCAGGGAAACATTCAGTACTTC. Amino acids: CASNAGQGNIQYF.

The chain combines TRBV19 with TRBJ1-5; D uncertain. Germline loops: CDR1 LNHDA, CDR2 SQIVND (reference sequence). V lost 4 bases and J lost 0, with 10 bases in between. The CDR3 contains 15 residues. The CDR3 region is CASSRGGDSNQPQHF. The CDR3 DNA follows: TGTGCCAGTAGTAGAGGCGGAGATAGCAATCAGCCCCAGCATTTT. The full variable domain, rest sourced from reference TRBV19 and TRBJ1-5, is DGGITQSPKYLFRKEGQNVTLSCEQNLNHDAMYWYRQDPGQGLRLIYYSQIVNDFQKGDIAEGYSVSREKKESFPLTVTSAQKNPTAFYLCASSRGGDSNQPQHFGDGTRLSIL.

The chain recombines TRBV5-1 with TRBJ2-7; D not resolved. Trimming stripped 0 bases from V and 6 bases from J, with 13 bases between. The length of the CDR3 is 14 residues. Germline CDR1 reads SGHRS; CDR2 reads YFSETQ. CDR3 sequence reads: CASSLVGLTPEQYF. The DNA of the CDR3 is TGCGCCAGCAGCTTGGTCGGTTTAACTCCCGAGCAGTACTTC.

The V call is TRBV6-1, the J call TRBJ2-6, with D perhaps matching TRBD1 (5 bases). Germline V gene lookup returns CDR1 MNHNS and CDR2 SASEGT. Trimming pared 1 base from V and 1 base from J, leaving 11 bases between. The CDR3 has 17 amino acids. The CDR3 protein is CASSEVRVTSGANVLTF. The CDR3 DNA reads TGTGCCAGCAGTGAAGTCAGGGTCACATCTGGGGCCAACGTCCTGACTTTC.

This rearrangement joins TRBV28 to TRBJ2-1; 7 nucleotides align to TRBD1. V dropped 4 bases and J dropped 1; count of bases not matched to a gene: 16. From germline, CDR1 is MDHEN and CDR2 SYDVKM. CDR3 length: 19 amino acids. The CDR3 reads CASSYRGSRSLGSYNEQFF. DNA for the CDR3: TGTGCCAGCAGTTACAGGGGTTCGCGGTCCTTAGGATCCTACAATGAGCAGTTCTTC.

This chain uses TRBV30 with TRBJ1-5; D is unresolved. CDR1 is GTSNPN and CDR2 is SVGIG in the germline V gene (reference sequence). The V gene lost 0 bases and the J gene lost 0 bases, with 6 bases spanning the gap. This CDR3 contains 14 residues. The DNA for the CDR3 is TGTGCCTGGAGTGTACATGTTAGCAATCAGCCCCAGCATTTT. It translates to CAWSVHVSNQPQHF.

The chain has TRBV28 and TRBJ1-3, with D uncertain. The CDR3 runs to 15 residues. Germline V CDR1 and CDR2: MDHEN, SYDVKM. The ends were cut back, 5 bases at V and 4 bases at J, with 15 bases in the middle. CDR3 protein: CASSNGGSSGNTIYF. CDR3 bases: TGTGCCAGCAGTAATGGTGGGAGTTCCGGAAACACCATATATTTT.

V is TRBV28 and J is TRBJ2-2; D is possibly TRBD2 (7 bases). With 10 bases removed from V and 4 bases from J, the gap between germline ends came to 16 bases. The germline V gene has CDR1 MDHEN and CDR2 SYDVKM. The CDR3 has 14 residues. CDR3 in amino acids: CATCGGGRTGELFF. The CDR3 coding sequence is TGTGCCACCTGTGGGGGGGGGCGCACCGGGGAGCTGTTTTTT.

This sequence joins TRBV7-9 and TRBJ2-5; D unclear. Germline CDR1 reads SEHNR; CDR2 reads FQNEAQ (reference sequence). V lost 5 bases to trimming and J lost 5 bases, with 15 bases between them. CDR3 length: 14 amino acids. The CDR3 loop reads CASSQAPTAETQYF. CDR3 in DNA: TGTGCCAGCAGCCAGGCCCCGACGGCGGAGACCCAGTACTTC. Full variable domain (missing parts from reference TRBV7-9 and TRBJ2-5): DTGVSQNPRHKITKRGQNVTFRCDPISEHNRLYWYRQTLGQGPEFLTYFQNEAQLEKSRLLSDRFSAERPKGSFSTLEIQRTEQGDSAMYLCASSQAPTAETQYFGPGTRLLVL.

The chain combines TRBV4-3 with TRBJ2-1; 8 nucleotides match TRBD2. V lost 1 base, J lost 8 bases, and 7 bases stayed unmatched. The CDR3 loop spans 15 amino acids. The germline V gene has CDR1 LGHNA and CDR2 YSLEER. CDR3 nucleotide sequence: TGCGCCAGCAGCCAAGTCGGGACTAGGGCTCATGAGCAGTTCTTC. The encoded protein is CASSQVGTRAHEQFF.

This rearrangement joins TRBV7-3 to TRBJ2-3, with 9 positions matching TRBD2. Germline V lookup: CDR1 SGHTA, CDR2 FQGTGA. J lost 7 bases, V lost 1 base, and 6 bases had no gene match. The CDR3 is 15 residues long. The CDR3: CASSLSGGDYNTQYF. The CDR3 region has the DNA TGTGCCAGCAGCTTAAGCGGGGGGGACTACAATACGCAGTATTTT.

The rearrangement joins TRBV6-5 to TRBJ2-7; D possibly corresponds to TRBD2 (5 bases). V lost 7 bases and J 5 bases, leaving 15 bases between the germline ends. The germline V gene has CDR1 MNHEY and CDR2 SVGAGI. The CDR3 runs 13 residues. The chain's CDR3 is CASIREGLNEQYF. The CDR3 nucleotides are TGTGCCAGCATCCGTGAGGGATTAAACGAGCAGTACTTC.

This clone was seen more than once but under ten times. V gene TRBV5-4 combines with J gene TRBJ1-2; D is undetermined. Per germline, CDR1 SGHNT and CDR2 YYREEE (reference sequence). The CDR3 covers 12 residues. V lost 0 bases and J lost 5, with 5 bases in between. In DNA, the CDR3 is TGTGCCAGCAGCTTGGCCGGGTATGGCTACACCTTC. This codes for CASSLAGYGYTF.

This clone has a handful of counts. Distinct nucleotide sequences in the sample also encode this CDR3. J is TRBJ2-3 and V is TRBV12-3 or TRBV12-4; perhaps TRBD2 as D (6 bases). Trimming removed 6 bases from V and 3 bases from J, with 10 bases in between. This CDR3 has 13 amino acids. This chain's CDR3 is CASRVGGTDTQYF. CDR3 nucleotide sequence: TGTGCCAGCAGGGTTGGGGGGACAGATACGCAGTATTTT.

This chain connects TRBV19 to TRBJ1-1; 10 nucleotides match TRBD1. Germline V gene data show CDR1 as LNHDA and CDR2 as SQIVND (reference sequence). CDR3 length: 15 residues. V lost 4 bases and J lost 1; bases outside the gene matches: 3. CDR3 in amino acids: CASSNDRGRNTEAFF. The CDR3 DNA reads as TGTGCCAGTAGTAACGACAGGGGGCGGAACACTGAAGCTTTCTTT.

This chain links TRBV9 with TRBJ2-5, with 8 bases identical to TRBD2. The V segment lost 5 bases and the J segment 5 bases; nucleotides outside the gene matches: 11. The CDR3 length is 15 residues. CDR1 and CDR2 from the germline V gene are SGDLS and YYNGEE. The CDR3 protein is CASRKGGGPGETQYF. CDR3 bases: TGTGCCAGCAGGAAGGGCGGGGGGCCAGGGGAGACCCAGTACTTC. The entire variable domain, with the rest obtained from reference TRBV9 and TRBJ2-5, is as follows: DSGVTQTPKHLITATGQRVTLRCSPRSGDLSVYWYQQSLDQGLQFLIQYYNGEERAKGNILERFSAQQFPDLHSELNLSSLELGDSALYFCASRKGGGPGETQYFGPGTRLLVL.

This chain links TRBV9 with TRBJ2-5, with TRBD1 as a possible D gene (6 bases). Looked up from germline, CDR1 is SGDLS and CDR2 is YYNGEE. V gave up 0 bases and J gave up 4 bases, with 16 bases separating them. The CDR3 is 16 amino acids. In DNA form, the CDR3 reads TGTGCCAGCAGCGTAGGAGTCGGGCAGGGGATAGAGACCCAGTACTTC. This codes for CASSVGVGQGIETQYF.

The V and J genes are TRBV11-2 and TRBJ2-3; possibly TRBD2 for D (7 bases). Trimming took off 4 bases at V and 6 bases at J, with 17 bases between the two ends. Germline CDR1 is SGHAT and CDR2 is FQNNGV. CDR3 length: 15 residues. The CDR3 sequence is CASSSRGARGDTQYF. The CDR3 nucleotides are TGTGCCAGCAGCTCTCGGGGGGCTCGCGGGGATACGCAGTATTTT. Variable domain in full (rest from reference TRBV11-2 and TRBJ2-3): EAGVAQSPRYKIIEKRQSVAFWCNPISGHATLYWYQQILGQGPKLLIQFQNNGVVDDSQLPKDRFSAERLKGVDSTLKIQPAKLEDSAVYLCASSSRGARGDTQYFGPGTRLTVL.

The rearrangement joins TRBV12-3 or TRBV12-4 to TRBJ1-1; a weak D match, TRBD1 (5 bases). This CDR3 has 13 residues. V was cut by 8 bases and J by 1 base, with 11 bases left in between. DNA of the CDR3: TGTGCCAGCTCGACAGCCCAGAACACTGAAGCTTTCTTT. Translating it yields CASSTAQNTEAFF.

This chain uses TRBV12-3 or TRBV12-4 with TRBJ2-1; TRBD2 is a possible D gene (5 bases). Trimming removed 3 bases at V and 7 bases at J, with 7 bases between. CDR3 length: 12 residues. The CDR3 nucleotides read TGTGCCAGCAGTTTTTGGGAGAATGAGCAGTTCTTC. This codes for CASSFWENEQFF.

The V call is TRBV2, the J call TRBJ1-2; tentatively, D is TRBD1 (6 bases). The CDR3 length is 14 residues. Looked up from germline, CDR1 is SNHLY and CDR2 is FYNNEI. The V and J ends lost 8 bases and 6 bases respectively, with 19 bases between them. CDR3 sequence: CASLLDSRTNGYTF. The CDR3 DNA reads TGTGCCAGCCTACTGGACAGTCGGACGAATGGCTACACCTTC.

This clone has a handful of counts. The J gene is TRBJ1-5, the V gene TRBV15; the D is unclear. Trimming stripped 1 base from V and 6 bases from J, with 10 bases between. CDR3 length: 14 residues. From germline, CDR1 is LNHNV and CDR2 YYDKDF (reference sequence). The CDR3 loop is CATSRVTESQPQHF. CDR3 bases: TGTGCCACCAGCAGAGTTACAGAGAGTCAGCCCCAGCATTTT.

V gene TRBV7-9 combines with J gene TRBJ1-1; D is unclear. The V gene lost 1 base and the J gene lost 6 bases, with 12 bases spanning the gap. The germline CDR1 and CDR2 sequences are SEHNR and FQNEAQ (reference sequence). CDR3 size: 14 residues. The CDR3 coding sequence is TGTGCCAGCAGCTTAGTCGCGGGGAAGGCTGAAGCTTTCTTT. This codes for CASSLVAGKAEAFF.

The V call is TRBV9, the J call TRBJ1-1, with D unclear. V was clipped by 2 bases and J by 4 bases, with 9 bases between them. Germline V gene sequence: CDR1 SGDLS, CDR2 YYNGEE. CDR3 length: 13 residues. In DNA, the CDR3 is TGTGCCAGCAGCGTTGATCCAGGCACTGAAGCTTTCTTT. Translation: CASSVDPGTEAFF.

V usage is TRBV20-1 and J usage is TRBJ1-1, with no clear D. CDR1 DFQATT and CDR2 SNEGSKA come from the germline V gene (reference sequence). Between the trimmed V and J ends, which lost 6 bases and 1 base, there was a span of 6 bases. The CDR3 length is 11 residues. The CDR3 nucleotides read TGCAGTGCCCCACAGAACACTGAAGCTTTCTTT. This translates into CSAPQNTEAFF.